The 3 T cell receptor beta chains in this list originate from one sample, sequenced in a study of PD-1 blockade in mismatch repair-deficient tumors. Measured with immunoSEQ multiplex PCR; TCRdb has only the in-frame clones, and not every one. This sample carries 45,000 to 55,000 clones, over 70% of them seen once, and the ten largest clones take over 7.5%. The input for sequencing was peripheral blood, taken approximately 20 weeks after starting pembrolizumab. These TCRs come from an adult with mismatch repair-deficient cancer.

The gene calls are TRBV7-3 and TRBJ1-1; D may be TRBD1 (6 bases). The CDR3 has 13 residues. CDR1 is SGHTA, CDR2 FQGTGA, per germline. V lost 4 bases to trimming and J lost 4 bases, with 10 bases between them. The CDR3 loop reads CASSSQGRTEAFF. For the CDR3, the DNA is TGTGCCAGCAGCTCCCAGGGGCGCACTGAAGCTTTCTTT. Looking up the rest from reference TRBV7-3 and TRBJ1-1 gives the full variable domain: GAGVSQTPSNKVTEKGKYVELRCDPISGHTALYWYRQSLGQGPEFLIYFQGTGAADDSGLPNDRFFAVRPEGSVSTLKIQRTERGDSAVYLCASSSQGRTEAFFGQGTRLTVV.

CDR3 coding DNA: TGTGCCAGCAGCATCTACCATGGGGATACGCAGTATTTT. This sequence encodes CASSIYHGDTQYF. The chain combines TRBV7-9 with TRBJ2-3; D call uncertain. The germline gives CDR1 SEHNR, CDR2 FQNEAQ (reference sequence). Trimming took 5 bases from V and 6 from J, leaving 12 bases between them. CDR3 size: 13 residues. Full variable domain (outside the CDR3, taken from reference TRBV7-9 and TRBJ2-3): DTGVSQNPRHKITKRGQNVTFRCDPISEHNRLYWYRQTLGQGPEFLTYFQNEAQLEKSRLLSDRFSAERPKGSFSTLEIQRTEQGDSAMYLCASSIYHGDTQYFGPGTRLTVL.

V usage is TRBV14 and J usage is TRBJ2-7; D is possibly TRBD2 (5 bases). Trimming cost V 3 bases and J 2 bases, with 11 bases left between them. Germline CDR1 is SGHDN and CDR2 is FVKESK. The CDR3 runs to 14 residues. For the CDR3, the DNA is TGTGCCAGCAGCCAGAGGACTTCCCCCTACGAGCAGTACTTC. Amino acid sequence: CASSQRTSPYEQYF.